The 6 T cell receptor beta chains listed next were all sequenced from one sample in a study of CD8+CD57+ T cells in acquired aplastic anemia. Profiling that covered TCR beta VDJ and CDR3 relied on genomic DNA as its template. TCRdb re-called the reads with MiXCR, one entry per CDR3 protein. This table has under 200,000 distinct CDR3 sequences, 40% to 55% appearing once. For sequencing, patients were chosen who had shown expansion of CD8+CD57+ cells by flow cytometry. Sequencing was carried out using sorted CD4+, CD8+, or CD8+CD57+ T cells (not recorded which) from PBMCs. The receptors originated from a human donor with aplastic anemia.

The table lists this clonotype with many counts. CDR3 DNA sequence: TGTGCCAGCAGCCAAGATTGGGGGTCCGGGGCCAACGTCCTGACTTTC. It yields the protein CASSQDWGSGANVLTF. V and J are TRBV14 and TRBJ2-6, with D possibly being TRBD1 or TRBD2 (5 bases each). Germline V gene data show CDR1 as SGHDN and CDR2 as FVKESK. This CDR3 region has 16 residues. Between the trimmed V and J ends, which lost 0 bases and 4 bases, there was a span of 10 bases. The full variable domain, rest sourced from reference TRBV14 and TRBJ2-6, is EAGVTQFPSHSVIEKGQTVTLRCDPISGHDNLYWYRRVMGKEIKFLLHFVKESKQDESGMPNNRFLAERTGGTYSTLKVQPAELEDSGVYFCASSQDWGSGANVLTFGAGSRLTVL.

The chain recombines TRBV4-2 with TRBJ2-7, with D perhaps being TRBD1 or TRBD2 (5 bases each). The germline V gene has CDR1 LGHNA and CDR2 YNFKEQ. The CDR3 is 16 residues long. Trimming removed 4 bases from V and 2 bases from J, with 18 bases in between. As DNA, the CDR3 is TGTGCCAGCAGCCCCCCTGGGGGTTGGACGGCCTACGAGCAGTACTTC. Encoded protein: CASSPPGGWTAYEQYF.

The chain couples TRBV27 to TRBJ2-7; D not resolved. CDR3 length: 15 amino acids. The germline V and J ends were trimmed by 5 bases and 0 bases, with 14 bases remaining between them. Germline CDR1 reads MNHEY; CDR2 reads SMNVEV (reference sequence). The CDR3 spells CASSRGLPASYEQYF. The DNA for the CDR3 is TGTGCCAGCAGTCGTGGCTTACCCGCCTCCTACGAGCAGTACTTC.

At least ten counts were recorded for this clonotype. The chain links TRBV12-3 or TRBV12-4 to TRBJ2-2; perhaps TRBD1 as D (6 bases). There are 15 residues in the CDR3. The V and J ends lost 3 bases and 1 base respectively, with 9 bases between them. As DNA, the CDR3 is TGTGCCAGCAGTTTTCAACAGGGGAACACCGGGGAGCTGTTTTTT. Its translation is CASSFQQGNTGELFF.

The chain recombines TRBV7-9 with TRBJ2-1; TRBD2 matches 12 bases. Germline assignment: CDR1 SEHNR and CDR2 FQNEAQ (reference sequence). The V and J ends lost 5 bases and 9 bases, in that order; junction bases with no gene match: 8. The CDR3 loop spans 15 amino acids. The CDR3 region is CASSDRLAGDGEQFF. CDR3 DNA: TGTGCCAGCAGCGATCGACTAGCGGGAGACGGTGAGCAGTTCTTC.

This chain joins TRBV11-2 and TRBJ2-1; the D gene is possibly TRBD1 (5 bases). Looked up from germline, CDR1 is SGHAT and CDR2 is FQNNGV. V was cut by 3 bases and J by 10 bases, with 19 bases left in between. The CDR3 covers 15 residues. For the CDR3, the DNA is TGTGCCAGCAGCTTCAGTGGGGCTAAGCGACTCGAGCAGTTCTTC. Encoded protein: CASSFSGAKRLEQFF.